This T cell receptor beta chain stems from a study of T cell changes during pregnancy in multiple sclerosis (dated by TCRdb to about 2019). Background on the whole study: The study examined how the T cell repertoire changed over the course of pregnancy in women with multiple sclerosis.

Details on this clone: The clone's antigen remains unknown. Base quality data are lacking; no much larger clone is found one base away.

From V the trimming removes 3 bases and from J it removes 7 bases, while the gene matches leave 13 bases of the junction unaccounted for. From its cysteine to its phenylalanine, the CDR3 spans 17 amino acids. Only the CDR3 DNA is retained, 51 bases long and in frame from the first base. Per the germline V gene (reference sequence), GTSNPN is the CDR1 and SVGIG is the CDR2. The library was obtained by the immunoSEQ multiplex PCR assay. TCRdb obtained this table from immuneACCESS and retained in-frame rearrangements with V and J assigned. These tables miss some clones; where compared with another copy, unresolved V genes account for less than half of the shortfall, and the remainder is unexplained. The table for this sample lists approximately 20,000 clones; 88% of them were counted only once. Together, the top ten hold roughly 5% of the sample.

The clonotype comes from a female donor in good health, enrolled as a control in a pregnancy study. This chain is built from TRBV30 and TRBJ1-4, with 11 central nucleotides matching TRBD1. Sequenced material: CD8+ T cells from peripheral blood mononuclear cells, taken after pregnancy. CDR3 reads: CAWSFGQGASLGEKLFF. In nucleotides, the sequence is TGTGCCTGGAGCTTCGGACAGGGGGCATCCCTCGGTGAAAAACTGTTTTTT.